This passage covers 24 T cell receptor beta chains from one sample sequenced in a study of blood T cells in healthy people across ages. Then a second PCR, running roughly 7 to 11 cycles, was carried out with a sample-barcoded 5' primer and a J-beta primer mix. Each CDR3 protein is one row after TCRdb ran MiXCR on the 5' RACE reads. The sample lists 1.5 million to 2 million distinct CDR3 sequences, about 28% occurring once. The source material was blood. The origin of the receptors is a woman in her twenties or thirties in good health.

This clonotype has more than one count but fewer than ten. The V gene is TRBV11-2, the J gene TRBJ2-7, with 10 bases that match TRBD1. CDR1 and CDR2 (germline): SGHAT, FQNNGV. The trim removed 5 bases at V and 1 base at J, leaving 8 bases unmatched. CDR3 size: 16 residues. The CDR3, as DNA: TGTGCCAGCAGCGGTAGACAGGGGGCCTGGTCCTACGAGCAGTACTTC. As protein: CASSGRQGAWSYEQYF. Filled out from reference TRBV11-2 and TRBJ2-7, the complete variable domain reads EAGVAQSPRYKIIEKRQSVAFWCNPISGHATLYWYQQILGQGPKLLIQFQNNGVVDDSQLPKDRFSAERLKGVDSTLKIQPAKLEDSAVYLCASSGRQGAWSYEQYFGPGTRLTVT.

This clonotype was seen repeatedly, ten times or more. This rearrangement joins TRBV9 to TRBJ1-2; D may be TRBD1 (5 bases). V lost 4 bases and J 6 bases, leaving 19 bases between the germline ends. CDR3 length: 15 residues. Per the germline V gene, CDR1 is SGDLS and CDR2 is YYNGEE. The CDR3 nucleotides are TGTGCCAGCAGCAAGAGGTCTGGAGGGGCTGATGGCTACACCTTC. This gives the protein CASSKRSGGADGYTF.

Ten or more counts support this clonotype. The rearrangement joins TRBV20-1 to TRBJ1-2; 7 positions agree with TRBD1. J gave up 4 bases and V 0 bases, and 14 bases lay outside the gene matches. The CDR3 totals 17 residues. CDR1 and CDR2 from the germline V gene are DFQATT and SNEGSKA (reference sequence). CDR3 coding DNA: TGCAGTGCTAGAGAAAAGGAGCGGGACAGAGTGATCTATGGCTACACCTTC. Its translation is CSAREKERDRVIYGYTF.

This clonotype was counted between two and nine times. The chain uses TRBV18 and TRBJ1-4; 7 nucleotides line up with TRBD1. The CDR3 spans 16 residues. V lost 6 bases to trimming and J lost 7 bases; unmatched junction nucleotides: 14. Germline CDR1 KGHSH, CDR2 LQKENI. In nucleotides, the CDR3 is TGTGCCAGCTCCCGGACCCCTCCAGGGGGTCCTGAAAAACTGTTTTTT. Translation gives CASSRTPPGGPEKLFF.

This clonotype was found a few times. The rearrangement joins TRBV3-1 to TRBJ2-4; D gene ambiguous. With 0 bases removed from V and 13 bases from J, the gap between germline ends came to 16 bases. The CDR3 is 14 amino acids. The germline gives CDR1 LGHDT, CDR2 YNNKEL (reference sequence). CDR3 DNA sequence: TGTGCCAGCAGCCAAGATGGGGTAGGTCTGCAGCAGTACTTC. Its protein is CASSQDGVGLQQYF.

The rearrangement links TRBV20-1 to TRBJ2-1, with 7 bases fitting TRBD2. J gave up 7 bases and V 1 base, and 10 bases lay outside the gene matches. The germline V gene has CDR1 DFQATT and CDR2 SNEGSKA (reference sequence). The CDR3 runs 15 residues. The CDR3 spells CSARGLAAIGNEQFF. CDR3 in DNA: TGCAGTGCTAGAGGGCTAGCGGCTATCGGGAATGAGCAGTTCTTC.

This clonotype has just a few counts. This rearrangement joins TRBV5-6 to TRBJ2-1, with 8 bases that match TRBD1. The CDR3 runs to 13 residues. Germline V gene lookup returns CDR1 SGHDT and CDR2 YYEEEE. J gave up 10 bases and V 4 bases, and 7 bases lay outside the gene matches. The CDR3 protein is CASSTRTGLEQFF. The CDR3, as DNA: TGTGCCAGCAGCACGAGGACAGGGCTGGAGCAGTTCTTC.

This clonotype came up a few times. The V gene is TRBV18, the J gene TRBJ1-4, with a tentative D call TRBD1 (5 bases). The V and J ends lost 3 bases and 8 bases respectively, with 10 bases between them. The CDR3 runs to 13 residues. CDR1 is KGHSH, CDR2 LQKENI, per germline. In DNA, the CDR3 is TGTGCCAGCTCACCGGTCGACAGAGAAAAACTGTTTTTT. This codes for CASSPVDREKLFF.

This clonotype was counted at least ten times. The chain links TRBV20-1 to TRBJ2-1; TRBD2 matches 15 bases. The CDR3 loop spans 13 amino acids. Germline CDR1 reads DFQATT; CDR2 reads SNEGSKA (reference sequence). The CDR3 DNA is TGCAGCTCCTCCGGGACTAGCGGGGGGAAGCAGTTCTTC. Its translation: CSSSGTSGGKQFF.

This clonotype came up many times. The V and J genes are TRBV29-1 and TRBJ2-5, with 10 bases that match TRBD1. The CDR3 is 17 amino acids. The germline CDR1 and CDR2 sequences are SQVTM and ANQGSEA. The ends lost 4 bases at V and 4 bases at J; junction bases unmatched: 15. The DNA of the CDR3 is TGCAGCGTTGTGTTCGACAGGGGGCTTTTTCGTGGAGAGACCCAGTACTTC. Translation gives CSVVFDRGLFRGETQYF.

On this clonotype: A read error may account for a junction end that differs from germline. The chain links TRBV20-1 to TRBJ1-2; 7 nucleotides agree with TRBD1. CDR3 length equals 15 residues. Per germline, CDR1 DFQATT and CDR2 SNEGSKA (reference sequence). CDR3 bases: TGCAGTGCTAGAGACGGGACAGAAAACAACTCTGGCTACACCTTC. It codes for CSARDGTENNSGYTF.

Here the CDR3 reads CASSLIASGSDEQFF. CDR3 sequence (DNA): TGTGCCAGCAGCTTAATTGCTAGCGGGAGCGATGAGCAGTTCTTC. The V and J genes are TRBV7-9 and TRBJ2-1; 10 bases line up with TRBD2. This CDR3 is built from 15 residues. Looked up from germline, CDR1 is SEHNR and CDR2 is FQNEAQ (reference sequence). The V and J ends lost 2 bases and 8 bases, in that order; junction bases with no gene match: 6.

This rearrangement joins TRBV6-6 to TRBJ2-7, with 15 positions matching TRBD2. With 3 bases clipped from V and 6 bases from J, the junction kept 9 bases outside the gene matches. Germline V gene lookup returns CDR1 MNHNY and CDR2 SVGAGI (reference sequence). The CDR3 has 17 residues. The CDR3 DNA follows: TGTGCCAGCAGTTATCTGTCGGGACTAGCGGGAGGCTTCGAGCAGTACTTC. Translating it yields CASSYLSGLAGGFEQYF.

This clonotype was recorded many times. The rearrangement links TRBV6-6 to TRBJ2-5, with D possibly matching TRBD2 (5 bases). The CDR3 sequence is 14 residues long. Trimming shortened V by 6 bases and J by 0 bases, and 11 bases separated the two germline ends. The germline V gene has CDR1 MNHNY and CDR2 SVGAGI (reference sequence). The CDR3: CASSPTGNQETQYF. The CDR3 DNA reads as TGTGCCAGCAGCCCTACCGGGAACCAAGAGACCCAGTACTTC.

This chain links TRBV28 with TRBJ1-5; 7 positions agree with TRBD1. Germline V gene data show CDR1 as MDHEN and CDR2 as SYDVKM. J was trimmed by 9 bases and V by 6 bases; bases with no gene match: 14. CDR3 length: 15 amino acids. The CDR3 region is CASSLADRDYPPQHF. CDR3 sequence (DNA): TGTGCCAGCAGCCTCGCCGACAGGGATTATCCGCCCCAGCATTTT.

This clonotype turned up a few times. This chain links TRBV5-1 with TRBJ1-6; D is unclear. CDR3 size: 15 residues. V was trimmed by 4 bases and J by 3 bases, leaving 11 bases between them. The V gene's germline CDR1 is SGHRS and CDR2 YFSETQ. The CDR3 DNA follows: TGCGCCAGCAGCAGTGCAGGCGTCTATAATTCACCCCTCCACTTT. Translation: CASSSAGVYNSPLHF. Full variable domain (missing parts from reference TRBV5-1 and TRBJ1-6): KAGVTQTPRYLIKTRGQQVTLSCSPISGHRSVSWYQQTPGQGLQFLFEYFSETQRNKGNFPGRFSGRQFSNSRSEMNVSTLELGDSALYLCASSSAGVYNSPLHFGNGTRLTVT.

This clonotype has more than one count but fewer than ten. The rearrangement joins TRBV4-1 to TRBJ2-1, with 11 bases matching TRBD2. The ends lost 0 bases at V and 2 bases at J; junction bases unmatched: 6. Germline CDR1 MGHRA, CDR2 YSYEKL. The CDR3 has 18 amino acids. This CDR3 reads CASSQDGSGGGPYNEQFF. Written as DNA, the CDR3 is TGCGCCAGCAGCCAAGATGGTAGCGGGGGGGGTCCCTACAATGAGCAGTTCTTC.

This clonotype was recorded a few times. This sequence joins TRBV20-1 and TRBJ1-5, with D possibly being TRBD1 (6 bases). The ends were cut back, 5 bases at V and 2 bases at J, with 10 bases in the middle. CDR1 is DFQATT, CDR2 SNEGSKA, per germline (reference sequence). The CDR3 is made up of 13 amino acids. The CDR3 sequence is CSASNRGNQPQHF. DNA of the CDR3: TGCAGTGCTTCAAACAGGGGCAATCAGCCCCAGCATTTT.

This rearrangement joins TRBV4-3 to TRBJ2-7, with 9 bases that match TRBD2. The V gene's germline CDR1 is LGHNA and CDR2 YSLEER. This CDR3 is built from 17 residues. V trimming: 0 bases; J trimming: 2 bases; junction bases outside the gene matches: 8. CDR3 protein: CASSQDHEREVPYEQYF. The CDR3 nucleotides are TGCGCCAGCAGCCAAGATCATGAGCGGGAGGTTCCCTACGAGCAGTACTTC.

As regards this clonotype: The junction differs from germline at one of its ends, possibly a read error. The gene calls are TRBV19 and TRBJ2-5, with a weak D call TRBD2 (5 bases). The germline gives CDR1 LNHDA, CDR2 SQIVND (reference sequence). This CDR3 region has 13 residues. CDR3 in DNA: TGTGCCACCCGGGCCCTAGCTGGAGAGGCCCAGTACTTC. It yields the protein CATRALAGEAQYF.

A few counts support this clonotype. The CDR3 loop reads CSATDRGGANVLTF. The DNA of the CDR3 is TGCAGTGCTACCGACAGGGGTGGGGCCAACGTCCTGACTTTC. This chain connects TRBV20-1 to TRBJ2-6; 8 bases agree with TRBD1. There are 14 residues in the CDR3. The V and J ends lost 4 bases and 3 bases, in that order; junction bases with no gene match: 2. From germline, CDR1 is DFQATT and CDR2 SNEGSKA (reference sequence).

This clonotype came up a few times. V usage is TRBV12-5 and J usage is TRBJ2-1; possibly TRBD2 for D (6 bases). The V end lost 9 bases, the J end lost 5 bases, and 20 bases lay between the germline ends. CDR1 and CDR2 (germline): LGHNT, FRNRAP. The CDR3 extends over 15 amino acids. The CDR3 sequence: CASASRGTGDNEQFF. Here the CDR3 DNA reads TGTGCTAGCGCATCGCGGGGAACGGGGGACAATGAGCAGTTCTTC.

The chain recombines TRBV5-1 with TRBJ1-5, with D unclear. CDR3 size: 14 residues. CDR1 is SGHRS and CDR2 is YFSETQ in the germline V gene. V shed 2 bases and J shed 4 bases, with 10 bases lying between them. The CDR3 bases are TGCGCCAGCAGCTTAGATGCAGCAAATCAGCCCCAGCATTTT. Translation: CASSLDAANQPQHF.

This clonotype was picked up a small number of times. The chain carries TRBV25-1 and TRBJ2-6; perhaps TRBD2 as D (5 bases). CDR3 length: 20 residues. Looked up from germline, CDR1 is MGHDK and CDR2 is SYGVNS. Trimming cost V 0 bases and J 4 bases, with 22 bases left between them. The CDR3 coding sequence is TGTGCCAGCAGTGAATATATGGGCGGGCGAGCAGGTGCCGGGGCCAACGTCCTGACTTTC. This codes for CASSEYMGGRAGAGANVLTF.